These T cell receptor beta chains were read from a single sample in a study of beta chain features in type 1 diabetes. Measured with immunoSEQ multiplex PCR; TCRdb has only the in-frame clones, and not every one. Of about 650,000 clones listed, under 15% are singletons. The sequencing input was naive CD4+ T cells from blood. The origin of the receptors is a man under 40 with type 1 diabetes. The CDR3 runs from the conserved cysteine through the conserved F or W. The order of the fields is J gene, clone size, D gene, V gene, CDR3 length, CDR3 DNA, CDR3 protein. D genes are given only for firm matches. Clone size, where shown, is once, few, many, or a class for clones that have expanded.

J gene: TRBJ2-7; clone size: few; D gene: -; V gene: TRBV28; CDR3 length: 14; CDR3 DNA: TGTGCCAGCAGTGAGGACAGGACGGGAGCCGAGCAGTACTTC; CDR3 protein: CASSEDRTGAEQYF
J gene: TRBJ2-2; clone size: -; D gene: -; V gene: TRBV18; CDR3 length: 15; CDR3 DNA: TGTGCCAGCTCACCCGGGACGGAGAACACCGGGGAGCTGTTTTTT; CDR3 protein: CASSPGTENTGELFF
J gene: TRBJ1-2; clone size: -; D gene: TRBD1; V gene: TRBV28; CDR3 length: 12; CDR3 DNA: TGTGCCAGCGCACAGGGGGACTATGGCTACACCTTC; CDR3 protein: CASAQGDYGYTF
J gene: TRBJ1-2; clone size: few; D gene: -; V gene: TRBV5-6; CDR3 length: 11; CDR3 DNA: TGTGCCAGCAGCGTCAGACAGGTAGCCACCTTC; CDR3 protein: CASSVRQVATF
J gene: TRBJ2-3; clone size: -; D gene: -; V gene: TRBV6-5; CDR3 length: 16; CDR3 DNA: TGTGCCAGCAGTTACGCCTTAGCCGGAGGCACAGATACGCAGTATTTT; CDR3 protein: CASSYALAGGTDTQYF
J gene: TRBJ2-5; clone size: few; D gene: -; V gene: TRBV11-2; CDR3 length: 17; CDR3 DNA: TGTGCCAGCAGCTTAGACCGCGGGACAGAGTACCAAGAGACCCAGTACTTC; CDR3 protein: CASSLDRGTEYQETQYF
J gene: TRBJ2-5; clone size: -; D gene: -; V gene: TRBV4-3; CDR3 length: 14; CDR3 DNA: TGCGCCAGCAGCCAAGATCACAAGGGGGGGACCCAGTACTTC; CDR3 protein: CASSQDHKGGTQYF
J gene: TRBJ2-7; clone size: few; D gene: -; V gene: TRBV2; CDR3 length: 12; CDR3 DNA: TGTGCCAGCAGCGCGGAGGAAGGCGAGCAGTACTTC; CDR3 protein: CASSAEEGEQYF
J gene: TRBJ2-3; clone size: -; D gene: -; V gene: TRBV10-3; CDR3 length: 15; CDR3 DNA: TGTGCCATCACTGTGGGGGGACATAGCACAGATACGCAGTATTTT; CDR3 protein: CAITVGGHSTDTQYF
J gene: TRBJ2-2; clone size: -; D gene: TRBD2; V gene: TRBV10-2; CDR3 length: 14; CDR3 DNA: TGCGCCAGCAGTGAAATAGCGGGGGTGGGGGAGCTGTTTTTT; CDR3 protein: CASSEIAGVGELFF
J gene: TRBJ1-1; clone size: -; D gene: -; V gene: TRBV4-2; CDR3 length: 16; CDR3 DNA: TGTGCCAGCAGCCAAGTAGCCCGAAGACAGAACACTGAAGCTTTCTTT; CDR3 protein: CASSQVARRQNTEAFF
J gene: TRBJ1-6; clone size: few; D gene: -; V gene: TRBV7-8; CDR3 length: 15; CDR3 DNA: TGTGCCAGCAGCTTAGATCGCAGGAATAATTCACCCCTCCACTTT; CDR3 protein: CASSLDRRNNSPLHF
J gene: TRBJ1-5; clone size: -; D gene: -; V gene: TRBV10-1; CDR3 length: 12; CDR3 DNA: TGCGCCAGCAGTGCGGGAGGTCAGCCCCAGCATTTT; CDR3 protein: CASSAGGQPQHF
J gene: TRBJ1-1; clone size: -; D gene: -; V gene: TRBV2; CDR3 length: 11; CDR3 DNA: TGTGCCAGCAAGAGAGGCTTTGAAGCTTTCTTT; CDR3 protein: CASKRGFEAFF
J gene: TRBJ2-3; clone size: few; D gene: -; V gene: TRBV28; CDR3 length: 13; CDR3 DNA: TGTGCCAGCCGCCTTTGGGACACAGATACGCAGTATTTT; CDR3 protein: CASRLWDTDTQYF
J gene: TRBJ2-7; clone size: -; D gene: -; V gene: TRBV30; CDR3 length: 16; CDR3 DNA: TGTGCCTGGAGGCCCAGAGACCCCCGTATCCTATACGAGCAGTACTTC; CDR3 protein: CAWRPRDPRILYEQYF
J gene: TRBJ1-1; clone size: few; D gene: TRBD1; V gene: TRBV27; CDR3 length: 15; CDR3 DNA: TGTGCCAGCAGTTTAGGGGACAGGGGAGGCACTGAAGCTTTCTTT; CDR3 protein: CASSLGDRGGTEAFF
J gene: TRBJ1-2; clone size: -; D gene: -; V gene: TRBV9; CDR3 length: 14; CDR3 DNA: TGTGCCAGCAGCGTGACCGACAGAAACTATGGCTACACCTTC; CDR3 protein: CASSVTDRNYGYTF
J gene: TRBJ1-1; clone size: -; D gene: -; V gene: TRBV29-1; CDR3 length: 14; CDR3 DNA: TGCAGCGTTGTCAACTACAGGGAAGCCGGTGAAGCTTTCTTT; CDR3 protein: CSVVNYREAGEAFF
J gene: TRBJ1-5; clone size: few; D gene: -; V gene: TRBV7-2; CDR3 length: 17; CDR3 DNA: TGTGCCAGCAGCGCCCGCGCAGGGAGTGGGAGCAATCAGCCCCAGCATTTT; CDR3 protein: CASSARAGSGSNQPQHF
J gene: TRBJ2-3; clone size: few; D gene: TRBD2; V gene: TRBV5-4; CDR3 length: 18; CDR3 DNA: TGTGCCAGCAGCTACACCGGGACTAGCGGGACTAGCACAGATACGCAGTATTTT; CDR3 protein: CASSYTGTSGTSTDTQYF
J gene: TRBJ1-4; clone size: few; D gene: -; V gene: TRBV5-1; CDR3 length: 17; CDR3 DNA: TGCGCCAGCAGCTTGGGCAACGACTATACAACTAATGAAAAACTGTTTTTT; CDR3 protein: CASSLGNDYTTNEKLFF
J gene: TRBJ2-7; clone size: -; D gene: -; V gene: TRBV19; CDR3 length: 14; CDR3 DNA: TGTGCCAGTAGTATAGATCGACAGTCCTACGAGCAGTACTTC; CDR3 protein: CASSIDRQSYEQYF
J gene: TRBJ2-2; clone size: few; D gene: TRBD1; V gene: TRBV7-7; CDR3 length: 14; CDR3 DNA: TGTGCCAGCAGCTTAGGGACAGGGTCCGGGGAGCTGTTTTTT; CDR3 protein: CASSLGTGSGELFF
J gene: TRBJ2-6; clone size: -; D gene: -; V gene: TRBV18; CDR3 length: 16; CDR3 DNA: TGTGCCAGCTCACCCTTTGACAGCTCTGGGGCCAACGTCCTGACTTTC; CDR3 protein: CASSPFDSSGANVLTF
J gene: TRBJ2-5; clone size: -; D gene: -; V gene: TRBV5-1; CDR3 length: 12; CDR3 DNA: TGCGCCAGCAGCTTTGTCGGAGAGACCCAGTACTTC; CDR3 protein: CASSFVGETQYF
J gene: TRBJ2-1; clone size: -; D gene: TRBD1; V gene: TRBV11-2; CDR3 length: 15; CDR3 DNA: TGTGCCAGCAGCTTAGGCGCCGGGACAGCCAATGAGCAGTTCTTC; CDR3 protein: CASSLGAGTANEQFF
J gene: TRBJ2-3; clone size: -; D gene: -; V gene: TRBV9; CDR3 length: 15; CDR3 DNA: TGTGCCAGCAGCGCCCTACAGGGAAGCACAGATACGCAGTATTTT; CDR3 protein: CASSALQGSTDTQYF
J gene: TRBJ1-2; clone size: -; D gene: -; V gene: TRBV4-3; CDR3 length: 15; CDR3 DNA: TGCGCCAGCAGCCAAGGGGGCCGGGAGGGGTATGGCTACACCTTC; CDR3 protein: CASSQGGREGYGYTF
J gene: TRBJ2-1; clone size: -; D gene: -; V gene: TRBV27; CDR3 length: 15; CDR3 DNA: TGTGCCAGCAGTTTGAAGCAGGGTGGGGTGTATGAGCAGTTCTTC; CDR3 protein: CASSLKQGGVYEQFF
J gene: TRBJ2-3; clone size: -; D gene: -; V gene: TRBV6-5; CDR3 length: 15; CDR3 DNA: TGTGCCAGCAGTTATAGGGACCCTAACACAGATACGCAGTATTTT; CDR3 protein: CASSYRDPNTDTQYF
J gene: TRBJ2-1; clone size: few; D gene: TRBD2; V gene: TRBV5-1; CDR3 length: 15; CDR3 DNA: TGCGCCAGCAGCCCGCTACTAGCGGGGGGGAGTGAGCAGTTCTTC; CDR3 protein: CASSPLLAGGSEQFF
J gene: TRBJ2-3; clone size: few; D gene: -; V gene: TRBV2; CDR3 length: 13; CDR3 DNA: TGTGCCAGCAGTGAAGGGGGGACAGATACGCAGTATTTT; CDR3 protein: CASSEGGTDTQYF
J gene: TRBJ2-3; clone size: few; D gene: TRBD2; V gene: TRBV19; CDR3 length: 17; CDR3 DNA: TGTGCCAGTAGTTCGGGACTAGCGGGGCCCCGCGCGGATACGCAGTATTTT; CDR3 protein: CASSSGLAGPRADTQYF
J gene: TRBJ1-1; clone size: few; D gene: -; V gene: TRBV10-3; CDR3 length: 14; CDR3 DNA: TGTGCCATCAGTGAAGGGCCCAGCGGCACTGAAGCTTTCTTT; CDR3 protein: CAISEGPSGTEAFF
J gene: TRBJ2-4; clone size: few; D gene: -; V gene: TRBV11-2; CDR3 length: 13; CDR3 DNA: TGTGCCAGCAGCTTAGGAGGAATCGACATTCAGTACTTC; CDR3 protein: CASSLGGIDIQYF
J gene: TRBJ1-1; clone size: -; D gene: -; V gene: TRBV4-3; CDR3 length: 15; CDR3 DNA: TGCGCCAGCAGCCAAGATGGGTCCTTGGGGGCGTCTGCTTTCTTT; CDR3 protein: CASSQDGSLGASAFF
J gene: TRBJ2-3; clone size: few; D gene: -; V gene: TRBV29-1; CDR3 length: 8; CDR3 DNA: TGCAGCGTGCCTACGCAGTATTTT; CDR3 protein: CSVPTQYF
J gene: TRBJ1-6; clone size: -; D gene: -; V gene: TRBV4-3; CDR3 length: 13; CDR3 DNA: TGCGCCAGCAGCCAAGACAGCGATTCACCCCTCCACTTT; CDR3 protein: CASSQDSDSPLHF
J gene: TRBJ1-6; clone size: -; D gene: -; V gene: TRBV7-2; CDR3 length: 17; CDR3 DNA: TGTGCCAGCAGCTTCCTTGACAGTGGACCATATAATTCACCCCTCCACTTT; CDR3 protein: CASSFLDSGPYNSPLHF
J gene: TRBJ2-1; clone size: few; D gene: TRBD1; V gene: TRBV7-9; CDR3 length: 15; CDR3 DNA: TGTGCCAGCAGCCTCCCGGGACAGCTCTACAATGAGCAGTTCTTC; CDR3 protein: CASSLPGQLYNEQFF
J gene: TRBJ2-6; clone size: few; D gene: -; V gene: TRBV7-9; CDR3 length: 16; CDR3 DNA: TGTGCCAGCAACCCGGGACTGAGCGCTGGGGCCAACGTCCTGACTTTC; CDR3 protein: CASNPGLSAGANVLTF
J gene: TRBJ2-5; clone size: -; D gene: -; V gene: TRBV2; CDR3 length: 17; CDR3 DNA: TGTGCCAGCAGTGAGGGGGTAGGTGGAGCGCACCAAGAGACCCAGTACTTC; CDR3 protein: CASSEGVGGAHQETQYF
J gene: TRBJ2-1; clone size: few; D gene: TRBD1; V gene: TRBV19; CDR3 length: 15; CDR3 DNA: TGTGCCAGTAGCAGACAGGGTGGCTCCTACAATGAGCAGTTCTTC; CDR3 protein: CASSRQGGSYNEQFF
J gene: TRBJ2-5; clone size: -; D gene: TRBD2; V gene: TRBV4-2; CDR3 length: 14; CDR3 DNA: TGTGCCAGCGGACTAGCGTCCAACCAAGAGACCCAGTACTTC; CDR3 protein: CASGLASNQETQYF
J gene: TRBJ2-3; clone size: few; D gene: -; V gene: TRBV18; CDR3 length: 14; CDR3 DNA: TGTGCCAGCTCACCAGGGATCAGCACAGATACGCAGTATTTT; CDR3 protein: CASSPGISTDTQYF
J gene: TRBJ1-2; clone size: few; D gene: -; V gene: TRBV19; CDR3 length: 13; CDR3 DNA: TGTGCCAGTAGTATACCGGGTAACTATGGCTACACCTTC; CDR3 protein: CASSIPGNYGYTF